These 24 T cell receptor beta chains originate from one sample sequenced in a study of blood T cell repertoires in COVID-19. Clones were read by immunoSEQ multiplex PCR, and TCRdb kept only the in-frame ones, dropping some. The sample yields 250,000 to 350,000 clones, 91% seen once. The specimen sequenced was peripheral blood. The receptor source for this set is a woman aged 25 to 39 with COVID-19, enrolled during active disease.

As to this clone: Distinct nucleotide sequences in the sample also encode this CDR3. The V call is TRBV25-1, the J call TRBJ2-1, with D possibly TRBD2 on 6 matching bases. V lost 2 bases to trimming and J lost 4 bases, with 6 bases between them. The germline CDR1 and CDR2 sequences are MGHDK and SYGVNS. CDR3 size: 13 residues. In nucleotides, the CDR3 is TGTGCCAGCAGTGAAGGGAGGTACAATGAGCAGTTCTTC. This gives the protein CASSEGRYNEQFF.

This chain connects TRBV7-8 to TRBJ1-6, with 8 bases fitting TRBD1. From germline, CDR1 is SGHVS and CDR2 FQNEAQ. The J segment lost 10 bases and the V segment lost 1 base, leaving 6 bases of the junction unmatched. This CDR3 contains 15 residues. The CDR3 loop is CASSLEPGGWSPLHF. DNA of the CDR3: TGTGCCAGCAGCTTAGAGCCAGGGGGCTGGTCACCCCTCCACTTT.

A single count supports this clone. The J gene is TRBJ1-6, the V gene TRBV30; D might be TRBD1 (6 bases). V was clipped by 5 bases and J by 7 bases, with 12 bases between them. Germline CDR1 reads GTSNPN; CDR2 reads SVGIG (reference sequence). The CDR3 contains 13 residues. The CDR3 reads CAWAGQPNSPLHF. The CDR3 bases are TGTGCCTGGGCAGGACAGCCGAATTCACCCCTCCACTTT.

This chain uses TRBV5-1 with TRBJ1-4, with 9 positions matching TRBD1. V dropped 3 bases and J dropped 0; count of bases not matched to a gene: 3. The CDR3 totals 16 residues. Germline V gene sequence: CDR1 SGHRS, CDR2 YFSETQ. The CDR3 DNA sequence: TGCGCCAGCAGCTGGGGACAGGGAACAACTAATGAAAAACTGTTTTTT. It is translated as CASSWGQGTTNEKLFF.

CDR3 region: CASSVGLSGRSTDTQYF. CDR3 sequence (DNA): TGTGCCAGCAGCGTAGGATTAAGCGGGAGGAGTACAGATACGCAGTATTTT. The rearrangement uses TRBV9 and TRBJ2-3, with 9 bases aligning to TRBD2. The CDR3 length is 17 residues. Germline CDR1 SGDLS, CDR2 YYNGEE. Unmatched junction bases numbered 8, after V lost 0 bases and J lost 3 bases.

CDR3 nucleotide sequence: TGTGCCAGCCGGGAGGGGAACACTGAAGCTTTCTTT. This translates into CASREGNTEAFF. The J gene is TRBJ1-1, the V gene TRBV7-9; no firm D call. Germline-derived CDR1 and CDR2 are SEHNR and FQNEAQ (reference sequence). CDR3 length equals 12 residues. The V and J ends lost 8 bases and 1 base respectively, with 8 bases between them.

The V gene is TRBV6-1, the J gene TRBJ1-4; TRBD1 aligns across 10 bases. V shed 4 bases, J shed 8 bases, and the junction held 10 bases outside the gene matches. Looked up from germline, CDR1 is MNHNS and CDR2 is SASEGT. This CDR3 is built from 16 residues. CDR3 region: CASSALTGGLREKLFF. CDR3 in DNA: TGTGCCAGCAGTGCCCTGACAGGGGGCCTTCGAGAAAAACTGTTTTTT.

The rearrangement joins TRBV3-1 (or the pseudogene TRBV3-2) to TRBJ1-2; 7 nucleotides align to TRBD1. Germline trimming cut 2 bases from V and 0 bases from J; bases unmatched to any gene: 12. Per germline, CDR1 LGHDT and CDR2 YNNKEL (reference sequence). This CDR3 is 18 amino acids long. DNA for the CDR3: TGTGCCAGCAGCCAACCCCCACAGGGGCTATTCTCTAACTATGGCTACACCTTC. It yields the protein CASSQPPQGLFSNYGYTF.

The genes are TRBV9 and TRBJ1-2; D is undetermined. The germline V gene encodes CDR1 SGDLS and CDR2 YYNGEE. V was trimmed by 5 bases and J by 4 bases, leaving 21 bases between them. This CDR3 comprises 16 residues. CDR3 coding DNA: TGTGCCAGCAGGGCTTCAAGAAGCGGAGACCTCTATGGCTACACCTTC. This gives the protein CASRASRSGDLYGYTF.

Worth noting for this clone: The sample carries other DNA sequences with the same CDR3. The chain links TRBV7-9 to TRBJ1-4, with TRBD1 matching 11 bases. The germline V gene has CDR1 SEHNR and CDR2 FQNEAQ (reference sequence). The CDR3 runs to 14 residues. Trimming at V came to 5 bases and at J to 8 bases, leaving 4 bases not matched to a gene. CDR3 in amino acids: CASSLGQGGEKLFF. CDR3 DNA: TGTGCCAGCAGCCTGGGACAGGGGGGAGAAAAACTGTTTTTT.

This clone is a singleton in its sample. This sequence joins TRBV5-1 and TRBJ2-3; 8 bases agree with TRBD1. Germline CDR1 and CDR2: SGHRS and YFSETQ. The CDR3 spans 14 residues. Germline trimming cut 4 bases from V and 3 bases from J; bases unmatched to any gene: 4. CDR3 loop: CASSNRGVTDTQYF. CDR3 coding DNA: TGCGCCAGCAGCAACAGGGGGGTGACAGATACGCAGTATTTT.

For the CDR3, the DNA is TGTGCCAGCAGTTTATTAGGGTGGGAGGGCAATGAGCAGTTCTTC. It specifies CASSLLGWEGNEQFF. The rearrangement joins TRBV27 to TRBJ2-1; 7 nucleotides match TRBD2. The CDR3 has 15 residues. Germline V lookup: CDR1 MNHEY, CDR2 SMNVEV (reference sequence). Losses at the gene ends were 1 base for V and 6 bases for J; bases not matched to a gene: 6.

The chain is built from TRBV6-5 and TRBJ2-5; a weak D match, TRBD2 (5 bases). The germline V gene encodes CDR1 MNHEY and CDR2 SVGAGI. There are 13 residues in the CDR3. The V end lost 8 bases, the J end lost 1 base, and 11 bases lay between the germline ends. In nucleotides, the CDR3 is TGTGCCAGCGGCGGGCTTACCCAAGAGACCCAGTACTTC. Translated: CASGGLTQETQYF.

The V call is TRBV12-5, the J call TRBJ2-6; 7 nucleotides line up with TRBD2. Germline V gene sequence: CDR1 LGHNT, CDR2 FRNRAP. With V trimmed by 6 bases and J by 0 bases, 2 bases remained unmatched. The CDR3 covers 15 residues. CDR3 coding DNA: TGTGCTAGTGGCGGGGGGAGCTCTGGGGCCAACGTCCTGACTTTC. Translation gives CASGGGSSGANVLTF.

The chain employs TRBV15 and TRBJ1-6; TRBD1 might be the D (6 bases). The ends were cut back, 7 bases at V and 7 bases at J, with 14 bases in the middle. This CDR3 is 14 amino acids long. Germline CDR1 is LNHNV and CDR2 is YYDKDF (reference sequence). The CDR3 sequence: CATTGQKLNSPLHF. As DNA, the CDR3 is TGTGCCACCACTGGACAGAAACTGAATTCACCCCTCCACTTT.

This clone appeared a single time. The CDR3 DNA follows: TGTGCCAGCAAACCGGGAGACGGCACAGATACGCAGTATTTT. It specifies CASKPGDGTDTQYF. The chain employs TRBV9 and TRBJ2-3; a weak D match, TRBD2 (6 bases). The V end was cut by 6 bases, the J end by 1 base, with 12 bases between. CDR1 is SGDLS and CDR2 is YYNGEE in the germline V gene. The CDR3 consists of 14 residues. Variable domain in full (rest from reference TRBV9 and TRBJ2-3): DSGVTQTPKHLITATGQRVTLRCSPRSGDLSVYWYQQSLDQGLQFLIQYYNGEERAKGNILERFSAQQFPDLHSELNLSSLELGDSALYFCASKPGDGTDTQYFGPGTRLTVL.

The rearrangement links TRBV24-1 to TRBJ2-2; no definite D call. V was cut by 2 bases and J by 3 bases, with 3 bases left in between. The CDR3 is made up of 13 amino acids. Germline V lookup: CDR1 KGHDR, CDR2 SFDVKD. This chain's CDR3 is CATSDSYTGELFF. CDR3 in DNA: TGTGCCACCAGTGATTCGTACACCGGGGAGCTGTTTTTT.

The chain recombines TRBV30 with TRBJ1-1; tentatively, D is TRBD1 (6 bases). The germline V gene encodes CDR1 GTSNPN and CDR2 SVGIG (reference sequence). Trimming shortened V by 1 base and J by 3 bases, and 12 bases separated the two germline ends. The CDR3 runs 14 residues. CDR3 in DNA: TGTGCCTGGAGTGCAGGGGTAGGGGACACTGAAGCTTTCTTT. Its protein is CAWSAGVGDTEAFF.

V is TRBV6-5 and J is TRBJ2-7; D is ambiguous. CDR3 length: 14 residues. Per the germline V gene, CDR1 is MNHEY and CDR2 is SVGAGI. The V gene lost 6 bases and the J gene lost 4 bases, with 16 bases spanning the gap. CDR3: CASSPRSVPYEQYF. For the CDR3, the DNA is TGTGCCAGCAGCCCGCGGTCTGTCCCTTACGAGCAGTACTTC.

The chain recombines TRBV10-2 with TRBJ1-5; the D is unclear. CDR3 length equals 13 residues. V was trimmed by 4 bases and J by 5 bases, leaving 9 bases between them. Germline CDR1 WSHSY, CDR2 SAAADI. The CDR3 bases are TGCGCCAGCAGTGTCGGGGAGGATCAGCCCCAGCATTTT. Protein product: CASSVGEDQPQHF.

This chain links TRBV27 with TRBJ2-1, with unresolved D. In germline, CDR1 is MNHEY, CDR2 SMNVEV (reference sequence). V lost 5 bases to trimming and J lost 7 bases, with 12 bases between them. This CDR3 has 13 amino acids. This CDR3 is CASSPNPNNEQFF. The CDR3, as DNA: TGTGCCAGCAGTCCCAATCCCAATAATGAGCAGTTCTTC.

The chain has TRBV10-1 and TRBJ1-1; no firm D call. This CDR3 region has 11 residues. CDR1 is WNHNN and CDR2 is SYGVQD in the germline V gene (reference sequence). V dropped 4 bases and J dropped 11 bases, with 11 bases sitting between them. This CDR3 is CASSAGLTAFF. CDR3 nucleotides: TGCGCCAGCAGTGCAGGCTTAACCGCTTTCTTT.

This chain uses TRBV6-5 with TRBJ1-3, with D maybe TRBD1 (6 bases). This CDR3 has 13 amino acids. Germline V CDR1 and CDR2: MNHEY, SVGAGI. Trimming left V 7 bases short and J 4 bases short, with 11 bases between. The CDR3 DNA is TGTGCCAGCACCCGCAGGGGCGGAAACACCATATATTTT. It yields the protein CASTRRGGNTIYF.

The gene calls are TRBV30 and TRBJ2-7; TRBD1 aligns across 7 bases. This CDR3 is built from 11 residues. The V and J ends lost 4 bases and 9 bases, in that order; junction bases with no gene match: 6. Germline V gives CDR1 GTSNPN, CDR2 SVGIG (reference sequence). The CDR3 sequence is CAWNKGAVQYF. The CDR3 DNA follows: TGTGCCTGGAACAAGGGGGCCGTGCAGTACTTC.